The 15 T cell receptor beta chains in this list originate from one sample, sequenced in a study of shared clonotypes between healthy human individuals. TCRdb's table, derived via immunoSEQ multiplex PCR, lists solely in-frame clones and lacks some. This table holds 450,000 or so clones, approximately 80% found once. Specimen: PBMCs. These receptors all come from a woman aged 40 to 50 in good health. Some clones in this sample may be carry-over from other donors' samples.

Notes on this clone: A far larger clone is just one base off, so this is likely a read error. This chain uses TRBV4-2 with TRBJ1-2, with D uncertain. This CDR3 region has 14 residues. Germline assignment: CDR1 LGHNA and CDR2 YNFKEQ. The CDR3 protein is CASSHGGQYYDYTF. CDR3 bases: TGTGCCAGCAGCCACGGTGGGCAGTACTATGACTACACCTTC.

The V call is TRBV28, the J call TRBJ2-7, with 10 bases lining up with TRBD2. The germline CDR1 and CDR2 sequences are MDHEN and SYDVKM. The CDR3 is 16 residues long. J lost 3 bases, V lost 2 bases, and 7 bases had no gene match. CDR3 in DNA: TGTGCCAGCAGTTTAGGGGGCGCTAGCGGGAGCTACGAGCAGTACTTC. It codes for CASSLGGASGSYEQYF.

The gene calls are TRBV19 and TRBJ2-2, with 10 bases identical to TRBD1. The CDR3 extends over 16 amino acids. The V gene's germline CDR1 is LNHDA and CDR2 SQIVND (reference sequence). After removal of 6 bases from V and 0 bases from J, the junction contained 4 bases not matched to a gene. CDR3 bases: TGTGCCAGTAGGCGACAGGGGGCCGCGAACACCGGGGAGCTGTTTTTT. It encodes CASRRQGAANTGELFF.

The chain is built from TRBV5-1 and TRBJ1-1; a possible D gene is TRBD1 (5 bases). This CDR3 has 18 residues. Germline assignment: CDR1 SGHRS and CDR2 YFSETQ. V dropped 0 bases and J dropped 5 bases, with 23 bases sitting between them. This CDR3 reads CASSLASTAAGTRTEAFF. The CDR3 DNA reads TGCGCCAGCAGCTTGGCCTCGACAGCTGCGGGAACTAGAACTGAAGCTTTCTTT. The full variable domain, with the rest looked up from reference TRBV5-1 and TRBJ1-1, is KAGVTQTPRYLIKTRGQQVTLSCSPISGHRSVSWYQQTPGQGLQFLFEYFSETQRNKGNFPGRFSGRQFSNSRSEMNVSTLELGDSALYLCASSLASTAAGTRTEAFFGQGTRLTVV.

The chain couples TRBV18 to TRBJ2-3, with 10 nucleotides matching TRBD2. CDR3 length: 16 amino acids. The germline V gene encodes CDR1 KGHSH and CDR2 LQKENI. The V and J ends lost 1 base and 5 bases, in that order; junction bases with no gene match: 6. CDR3: CASSPQSSGSGDTQYF. The CDR3 DNA follows: TGTGCCAGCTCACCACAATCTAGCGGGAGTGGAGATACGCAGTATTTT.

The V and J genes are TRBV5-1 and TRBJ2-1; 11 bases match TRBD2. Looked up from germline, CDR1 is SGHRS and CDR2 is YFSETQ. Trimming at V came to 4 bases and at J to 10 bases, leaving 10 bases not matched to a gene. This CDR3 contains 15 residues. The CDR3 spells CASSPGTSGPGEQFF. CDR3 nucleotides: TGCGCCAGCAGCCCGGGGACTAGCGGCCCCGGGGAGCAGTTCTTC.

The chain employs TRBV7-6 and TRBJ2-6; a possible D gene is TRBD2 (7 bases). Trimming shortened V by 6 bases and J by 4 bases, and 16 bases separated the two germline ends. The germline gives CDR1 SGHVS, CDR2 FNYEAQ. The CDR3 sequence is 16 residues long. CDR3 nucleotide sequence: TGTGCCAGCAGGGCCCGGGGGGCGCACGGGGCCAACGTCCTGACTTTC. Its protein is CASRARGAHGANVLTF.

J is TRBJ2-5 and V is TRBV7-9; a possible D gene is TRBD2 (7 bases). V shed 5 bases and J shed 2 bases, with 21 bases lying between them. The CDR3 loop spans 17 amino acids. Looked up from germline, CDR1 is SEHNR and CDR2 is FQNEAQ (reference sequence). The CDR3 spells CASSPGGGRRGQETQYF. The CDR3 coding sequence is TGTGCCAGCAGCCCTGGGGGCGGGAGAAGGGGGCAAGAGACCCAGTACTTC.

The chain employs TRBV5-1 and TRBJ2-1; 12 nucleotides align to TRBD2. Germline V lookup: CDR1 SGHRS, CDR2 YFSETQ. This CDR3 is 16 amino acids long. With V trimmed by 6 bases and J by 9 bases, 13 bases remained unmatched. Here the CDR3 reads CASTSLLAGGRGEQFF. In DNA form, the CDR3 reads TGCGCCAGCACCTCCCTACTAGCGGGAGGACGAGGTGAGCAGTTCTTC.

On this clone itself: Distinct nucleotide sequences in the sample also encode this CDR3. This chain connects TRBV18 to TRBJ2-7; no clear D gene. Germline V gene data show CDR1 as KGHSH and CDR2 as LQKENI. Trimming took off 0 bases at V and 5 bases at J, with 8 bases between the two ends. The CDR3 contains 13 residues. CDR3 residues: CASSPPGLDEQYF. Written as DNA, the CDR3 is TGTGCCAGCTCACCACCGGGGTTGGACGAGCAGTACTTC.

This clone was found a few times. This likely stems from a read error, as it lies one base from a far larger clone. V and J are TRBV6-1 and TRBJ2-7; D possibly uses TRBD1 or TRBD2 (5 bases each). The CDR3 loop spans 15 amino acids. With 5 bases removed from V and 0 bases from J, the gap between germline ends came to 14 bases. In germline, CDR1 is MNHNS, CDR2 SASEGT. CDR3 protein: CASSPPRGGSYEQYF. The CDR3 nucleotides read TGTGCCAGCAGTCCCCCTCGTGGGGGCTCCTACGAGCAGTACTTC.

To note about this clone: Being one base from a much bigger clone, this may be a read error. The sample holds other DNA sequences that translate to the same CDR3. The V and J genes are TRBV5-1 and TRBJ2-7; D perhaps matches TRBD1 (6 bases). Germline CDR1 SGHRS, CDR2 YFSETQ. The CDR3 runs 12 residues. The CDR3 DNA reads as TGCGCCAGCAGCCTCCCCCGGGACAAGCAATACTTC. This translates into CASSLPRDKQYF.

This chain joins TRBV5-1 and TRBJ1-2; no definite D call. The CDR3 contains 15 residues. Germline values: CDR1 SGHRS, CDR2 YFSETQ. V lost 3 bases, J lost 0 bases, and 12 bases lay in between. The DNA for the CDR3 is TGCGCCAGCAGCTCAAATCCGGGAACTAACTATGGCTACACCTTC. The encoded protein is CASSSNPGTNYGYTF.

The chain links TRBV25-1 to TRBJ2-7, with D maybe TRBD1 (5 bases). The V end lost 3 bases, the J end lost 3 bases, and 18 bases lay between the germline ends. Germline V gene lookup returns CDR1 MGHDK and CDR2 SYGVNS. There are 16 residues in the CDR3. CDR3 sequence (DNA): TGTGCCAGCAGTGAGTTTCACCGAGACAGAGACTACGAGCAGTACTTC. It encodes CASSEFHRDRDYEQYF.

The chain is built from TRBV9 and TRBJ1-1, with D possibly TRBD1 on 5 matching bases. The CDR3 is 15 amino acids. The V end was cut by 4 bases, the J end by 5 bases, with 18 bases between. The V gene's germline CDR1 is SGDLS and CDR2 YYNGEE. The CDR3 reads CASSSRAGGWTEAFF. Written as DNA, the CDR3 is TGTGCCAGCAGCTCCCGTGCGGGGGGATGGACTGAAGCTTTCTTT.